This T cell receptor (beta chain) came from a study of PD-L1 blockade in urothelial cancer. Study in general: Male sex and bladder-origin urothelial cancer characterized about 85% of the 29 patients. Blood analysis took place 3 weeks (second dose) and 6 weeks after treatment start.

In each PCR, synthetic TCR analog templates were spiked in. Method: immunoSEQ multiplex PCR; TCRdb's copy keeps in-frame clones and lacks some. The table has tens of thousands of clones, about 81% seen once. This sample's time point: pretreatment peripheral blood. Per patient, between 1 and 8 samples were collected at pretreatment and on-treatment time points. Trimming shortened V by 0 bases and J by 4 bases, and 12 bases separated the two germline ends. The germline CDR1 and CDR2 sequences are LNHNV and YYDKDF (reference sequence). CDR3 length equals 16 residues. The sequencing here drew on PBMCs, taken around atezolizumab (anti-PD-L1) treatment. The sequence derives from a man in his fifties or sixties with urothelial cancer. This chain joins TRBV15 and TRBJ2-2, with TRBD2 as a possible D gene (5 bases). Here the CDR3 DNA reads TGTGCCACCAGCAGAGAAATTAGAAGCGGCACCGGGGAGCTGTTTTTT. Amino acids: CATSREIRSGTGELFF.